This TCR beta chain emerged from a study of cytomegalovirus exposure and HLA in healthy donors. Findings and caveats of the study: Three CMV-associated chains were confirmed in vitro to be specific for CMV antigens. Reports showed the classifier diagnosing cytomegalovirus status with high specificity and sensitivity.

The donors were members of the validation cohort, which comprised 90 to 150 subjects and was separate from the first cohort of roughly 700 subjects. Using immunoSEQ multiplex PCR, the repertoire was profiled, and TCRdb retains in-frame clones only, with some absent. The data contain about 200,000 clones, around 86% of them singletons. Comment on this clone: Its antigen is unidentified.

The sequenced sample consisted of PBMCs. The clonotype comes from a woman aged 18-29 years in good health and CMV-seropositive.

The CDR3 sequence: CASSLMDTRGYEQYF. CDR3 nucleotide sequence: TGCGCCAGCAGCTTGATGGACACCAGGGGGTACGAGCAGTACTTC. The V and J genes are TRBV5-1 and TRBJ2-7; 7 positions agree with TRBD1. Germline lookup yields CDR1 SGHRS and CDR2 YFSETQ. The junction had 8 bases not matched to a gene; V was cut back by 1 base and J by 4 bases. This CDR3 has 15 amino acids.